This TCR beta chain is from a study of cytomegalovirus exposure and HLA in healthy donors. The study's findings and limits: Overall, about 160 TCR beta chains were annotated as cytomegalovirus-associated.

On this clone: What it binds is unknown.

The CDR3 length is 15 residues. The germline V gene encodes CDR1 MNHNY and CDR2 SVGAGI (reference sequence). V gave up 3 bases and J gave up 4 bases, with 15 bases separating them. Amplification used 60 Vbeta primers and 13 Jbeta primers. TCRdb's copy holds only in-frame clones and misses some; the assay was immunoSEQ multiplex PCR. The sample holds 85,000 to 95,000 clones, less than 85% seen once. Sequencing was carried out using PBMCs. The sequence was collected from a man younger than 40 in good health and CMV-seropositive. The V call is TRBV6-6, the J call TRBJ2-5, with D perhaps TRBD2 (5 bases). The CDR3 sequence is CASSYFSRGGETQYF. CDR3 coding DNA: TGTGCCAGCAGTTATTTCTCCCGAGGAGGAGAGACCCAGTACTTC.